Listed here are 30 T cell receptor beta chains from one sample, sequenced in a study of a mutant IDH1 vaccine in newly diagnosed glioma. Time point noted: week 35, safety follow-up. A single vaccine dose contained 300 ug of mutant IDH1 20-mer peptide, and topical imiquimod was used with it. Produced via immunoSEQ multiplex PCR; TCRdb's table is partial and in-frame only. The repertoire holds tens of thousands of clones, with roughly 74% as singletons. Which antigens these TCRs recognize remains unknown. The starting material was PBMCs, obtained from a glioma patient whose treatment included an IDH1 peptide vaccine. These receptors all stem from a man aged 50-60 years with glioma.

The chain has TRBV5-4 and TRBJ1-2; D might be TRBD1 (5 bases). Germline loops: CDR1 SGHNT, CDR2 YYREEE (reference sequence). There are 14 residues in the CDR3. V was pared by 2 bases and J by 3 bases, with 11 bases between. In DNA form, the CDR3 reads TGTGCCAGCAGCTTATTGGGGGAAGACTATGGCTACACCTTC. This translates into CASSLLGEDYGYTF.

The V call is TRBV2, the J call TRBJ1-6; the D gene is possibly TRBD1 (5 bases). The ends were cut back, 4 bases at V and 13 bases at J, with 17 bases in the middle. CDR3 length equals 14 residues. Germline lookup yields CDR1 SNHLY and CDR2 FYNNEI. CDR3 sequence: CASSVRALVRPLHF. The CDR3 DNA reads as TGTGCCAGCAGTGTCAGGGCCCTCGTCAGGCCCCTCCACTTT. Full variable domain (rest looked up from reference TRBV2 and TRBJ1-6): EPEVTQTPSHQVTQMGQEVILRCVPISNHLYFYWYRQILGQKVEFLVSFYNNEISEKSEIFDDQFSVERPDGSNFTLKIRSTKLEDSAMYFCASSVRALVRPLHFGNGTRLTVT.

The rearrangement links TRBV2 to TRBJ1-1, with D perhaps matching TRBD1 (5 bases). This CDR3 is built from 13 residues. The ends were cut back, 6 bases at V and 5 bases at J, with 13 bases in the middle. Germline V gene sequence: CDR1 SNHLY, CDR2 FYNNEI. CDR3 sequence: CASRGDGFTEAFF. CDR3 nucleotide sequence: TGTGCCAGCAGAGGGGACGGTTTTACTGAAGCTTTCTTT.

This chain links TRBV7-2 with TRBJ1-5, with D hard to call. The V and J ends lost 4 bases and 2 bases respectively, with 12 bases between them. The germline V gene encodes CDR1 SGHTA and CDR2 FQGNSA. The CDR3 is made up of 15 amino acids. The CDR3 reads CASSSMAGGNQPQHF. In DNA form, the CDR3 reads TGTGCCAGCAGCTCGATGGCTGGGGGCAATCAGCCCCAGCATTTT.

This chain connects TRBV5-6 to TRBJ2-7; 8 nucleotides align to TRBD1. The CDR3 is made up of 15 amino acids. After removal of 5 bases from V and 2 bases from J, the junction contained 9 bases not matched to a gene. Germline V lookup: CDR1 SGHDT, CDR2 YYEEEE. The CDR3 protein is CASSYRDRRAYEQYF. The CDR3 region has the DNA TGTGCCAGCAGTTACCGGGACAGGCGAGCCTACGAGCAGTACTTC.

The chain uses TRBV7-2 and TRBJ1-5, with D unclear. Germline V lookup: CDR1 SGHTA, CDR2 FQGNSA. Trimming pared 1 base from V and 7 bases from J, leaving 8 bases between. The CDR3 runs to 13 residues. This CDR3 reads CASSLEQGQPQHF. Written as DNA, the CDR3 is TGTGCCAGCAGCTTAGAGCAAGGGCAGCCCCAGCATTTT.

This clone was counted only a few times. CDR3 DNA: TGTGCCTGGAGTGTACCCCTTACAGGACTGAACACTGAAGCTTTCTTT. This sequence encodes CAWSVPLTGLNTEAFF. The J gene is TRBJ1-1, the V gene TRBV30, with D perhaps TRBD1 (5 bases). From germline, CDR1 is GTSNPN and CDR2 SVGIG (reference sequence). The V end lost 0 bases, the J end lost 0 bases, and 14 bases lay between the germline ends. The CDR3 is made up of 16 amino acids.

V gene TRBV29-1 combines with J gene TRBJ2-2; tentatively, D is TRBD2 (6 bases). The CDR3 consists of 12 residues. Germline loops: CDR1 SQVTM, CDR2 ANQGSEA. Trimming shortened V by 6 bases and J by 6 bases, and 11 bases separated the two germline ends. In nucleotides, the CDR3 is TGCAGCGTGACGGGGGTTGCCGGGGAGCTGTTTTTT. Translating it yields CSVTGVAGELFF.

The V and J genes are TRBV19 and TRBJ2-7; 7 bases align to TRBD1. Unmatched junction bases numbered 2, after V lost 0 bases and J lost 0 bases. This CDR3 is 15 amino acids long. Germline loops: CDR1 LNHDA, CDR2 SQIVND (reference sequence). CDR3 DNA sequence: TGTGCCAGTAGTATAGACAGGGACAGCTCCTACGAGCAGTACTTC. Amino acids: CASSIDRDSSYEQYF.

This clone was found a few times. The rearrangement uses TRBV15 and TRBJ2-7, with no clear D. Germline assignment: CDR1 LNHNV and CDR2 YYDKDF (reference sequence). V was clipped by 1 base and J by 1 base, with 8 bases between them. The CDR3 sequence is 14 residues long. The CDR3 reads CATSRGVPSYEQYF. In DNA form, the CDR3 reads TGTGCCACCAGCAGAGGAGTGCCGTCCTACGAGCAGTACTTC.

Only a few counts were recorded for this clone. J is TRBJ2-1 and V is TRBV4-1; TRBD2 matches 11 bases. The length of the CDR3 is 17 residues. Germline V gene sequence: CDR1 MGHRA, CDR2 YSYEKL. The V segment lost 0 bases and the J segment 6 bases; nucleotides outside the gene matches: 7. The CDR3 protein is CASSQELRLAGGNEQFF. The DNA of the CDR3 is TGCGCCAGCAGCCAAGAGCTCAGGCTAGCGGGGGGCAATGAGCAGTTCTTC.

V gene TRBV4-1 combines with J gene TRBJ1-1; D is ambiguous. Germline V gene data show CDR1 as MGHRA and CDR2 as YSYEKL. The CDR3 runs to 14 residues. Trimming shortened V by 4 bases and J by 1 base, and 10 bases separated the two germline ends. The DNA for the CDR3 is TGCGCCAGCAGCCTTCGGCCGGGGAACACTGAAGCTTTCTTT. It encodes CASSLRPGNTEAFF.

This sequence joins TRBV6-5 and TRBJ2-7; 8 bases map to TRBD1. Losses at the gene ends were 5 bases for V and 2 bases for J; bases not matched to a gene: 8. This CDR3 region has 15 residues. Per germline, CDR1 MNHEY and CDR2 SVGAGI. This chain's CDR3 is CASSRQGTLPYEQYF. The CDR3 nucleotides read TGTGCCAGCAGTAGACAGGGGACGCTACCCTACGAGCAGTACTTC.

The rearrangement uses TRBV10-1 and TRBJ2-7; no clear D gene. This CDR3 region has 13 residues. V dropped 2 bases and J dropped 0 bases, with 5 bases sitting between them. Germline loops: CDR1 WNHNN, CDR2 SYGVQD (reference sequence). The CDR3 sequence: CASSEGSSYEQYF. As DNA, the CDR3 is TGCGCCAGCAGTGAGGGCAGCTCCTACGAGCAGTACTTC.

The CDR3 here is CASSPGQGARNEQFF. The CDR3 DNA is TGTGCCAGCAGCCCTGGACAGGGGGCGCGGAATGAGCAGTTCTTC. The chain carries TRBV7-9 and TRBJ2-1; the match to TRBD1 covers 11 bases. With V trimmed by 5 bases and J by 7 bases, 7 bases remained unmatched. There are 15 residues in the CDR3. Germline assignment: CDR1 SEHNR and CDR2 FQNEAQ (reference sequence). The full variable domain, its missing parts supplied by reference TRBV7-9 and TRBJ2-1, is DTGVSQNPRHKITKRGQNVTFRCDPISEHNRLYWYRQTLGQGPEFLTYFQNEAQLEKSRLLSDRFSAERPKGSFSTLEIQRTEQGDSAMYLCASSPGQGARNEQFFGPGTRLTVL.

This clone showed up just a few times. This chain connects TRBV10-3 to TRBJ2-7; D perhaps matches TRBD1 (5 bases). Germline CDR1 is ENHRY and CDR2 is SYGVKD. Trimming removed 2 bases at V and 5 bases at J, with 7 bases between. The CDR3 consists of 12 residues. The DNA for the CDR3 is TGTGCCATCAGTGAGCAAGGGGACGAGCAGTACTTC. Translated, it gives CAISEQGDEQYF.

Note on this clone: A junction boundary mismatches the germline segment, possibly from a read error. The V gene is TRBV5-8, the J gene TRBJ2-7; either TRBD1 or TRBD2 may fit D (5 bases each). The germline gives CDR1 SGHTS, CDR2 YDEGEE. The CDR3 has 11 residues. In DNA form, the CDR3 reads TGTGCCAGCAGCTTCGGCCGGGACCTCAACTTC. Its protein is CASSFGRDLNF.

V and J are TRBV6-5 and TRBJ2-6; D not certain. Germline V gene data show CDR1 as MNHEY and CDR2 as SVGAGI. The CDR3 covers 15 residues. The germline V and J ends were trimmed by 6 bases and 2 bases, with 11 bases remaining between them. CDR3 sequence reads: CASSRSFTGANVLTF. CDR3 nucleotides: TGTGCCAGCAGCCGCAGCTTTACTGGGGCCAACGTCCTGACTTTC.

J is TRBJ1-1 and V is TRBV11-2; D is possibly TRBD1 (5 bases). Germline CDR1 and CDR2: SGHAT and FQNNGV. V lost 8 bases to trimming and J lost 4 bases, with 11 bases between them. The CDR3 is 12 amino acids. The CDR3: CASQAGFTEAFF. DNA of the CDR3: TGTGCCAGCCAGGCAGGGTTCACTGAAGCTTTCTTT. The entire variable domain, with the rest obtained from reference TRBV11-2 and TRBJ1-1, is as follows: EAGVAQSPRYKIIEKRQSVAFWCNPISGHATLYWYQQILGQGPKLLIQFQNNGVVDDSQLPKDRFSAERLKGVDSTLKIQPAKLEDSAVYLCASQAGFTEAFFGQGTRLTVV.

This clone occurred a few times. V gene TRBV18 combines with J gene TRBJ2-5; a weak D match, TRBD2 (6 bases). Trimming shortened V by 2 bases and J by 5 bases, and 6 bases separated the two germline ends. Germline-derived CDR1 and CDR2 are KGHSH and LQKENI. This CDR3 region has 12 residues. For the CDR3, the DNA is TGTGCCAGCTCACCAGGGAGGGAGACCCAGTACTTC. This gives the protein CASSPGRETQYF.

In its sample, this clone is medium-sized. The J gene is TRBJ1-4, the V gene TRBV25-1; D gene uncertain. The length of the CDR3 is 17 residues. Germline V gives CDR1 MGHDK, CDR2 SYGVNS. V lost 3 bases and J 0 bases, leaving 14 bases between the germline ends. In DNA form, the CDR3 reads TGTGCCAGCAGTGATACCCGATTTACTGCAACTAATGAAAAACTGTTTTTT. It codes for CASSDTRFTATNEKLFF.

The chain combines TRBV6-6 with TRBJ1-2; D call uncertain. V shed 2 bases and J shed 6 bases, with 13 bases lying between them. The CDR3 is made up of 14 amino acids. Germline V CDR1 and CDR2: MNHNY, SVGAGI (reference sequence). CDR3 in amino acids: CASSYGLDGDGYTF. DNA of the CDR3: TGTGCCAGCAGTTACGGCTTAGACGGAGATGGCTACACCTTC.

The sample holds one count of this clone. This chain connects TRBV7-9 to TRBJ1-5; D perhaps matches TRBD1 (5 bases). The CDR3 is 15 residues long. The germline V and J ends were trimmed by 1 base and 6 bases, with 13 bases remaining between them. Germline assignment: CDR1 SEHNR and CDR2 FQNEAQ (reference sequence). This chain's CDR3 is CASSLGLGGAQPQHF. The CDR3 nucleotides are TGTGCCAGCAGCTTAGGGTTGGGAGGGGCTCAGCCCCAGCATTTT.

The CDR3 DNA reads TGTGCCAGCAACCGACAGGGCGTCATTAACACCGGGGAGCTGTTTTTT. Its protein product is CASNRQGVINTGELFF. The chain combines TRBV5-4 with TRBJ2-2, with 7 nucleotides matching TRBD1. The CDR3 has 16 residues. Trimming cost V 6 bases and J 2 bases; bases outside gene matches: 10. Looked up from germline, CDR1 is SGHNT and CDR2 is YYREEE (reference sequence).

This clone was detected only once. The chain carries TRBV6-5 and TRBJ2-5; 7 bases map to TRBD1. The CDR3 is 15 amino acids. After removal of 6 bases from V and 1 base from J, the junction contained 8 bases not matched to a gene. Germline V CDR1 and CDR2: MNHEY, SVGAGI. Here the CDR3 DNA reads TGTGCCAGCAGCCGGGACAGTCAGCCCCAAGAGACCCAGTACTTC. Amino acid sequence: CASSRDSQPQETQYF.

The rearrangement joins TRBV2 to TRBJ1-4; D uncertain. The V and J ends lost 7 bases and 0 bases respectively, with 12 bases between them. This CDR3 is built from 15 residues. Germline V gene sequence: CDR1 SNHLY, CDR2 FYNNEI. CDR3 DNA: TGTGCCAGCATGGGGTCCGGTGCAACTAATGAAAAACTGTTTTTT. Protein: CASMGSGATNEKLFF.

This clone was observed a handful of times. As DNA, the CDR3 is TGTGCCTGGAGTGACAGGGGGATCGCTACTGAAGCTTTCTTT. This gives the protein CAWSDRGIATEAFF. This chain links TRBV30 with TRBJ1-1; TRBD1 matches 8 bases. This CDR3 has 14 residues. Germline loops: CDR1 GTSNPN, CDR2 SVGIG (reference sequence). Germline trimming cut 1 base from V and 5 bases from J; bases unmatched to any gene: 6.

The genes are TRBV10-2 and TRBJ2-7; the match to TRBD1 covers 9 bases. The CDR3 is 17 amino acids. Germline V gene sequence: CDR1 WSHSY, CDR2 SAAADI. V was clipped by 6 bases and J by 3 bases; unmatched bases: 15. CDR3 DNA sequence: TGCGCCAGCAGCGAGGTCCCGGGACAGGGAGAAGACTACGAGCAGTACTTC. As protein: CASSEVPGQGEDYEQYF.

This chain connects TRBV19 to TRBJ1-5; D is ambiguous. Trimming took off 5 bases at V and 7 bases at J, with 18 bases between the two ends. The CDR3 is made up of 15 amino acids. Germline CDR1 and CDR2: LNHDA and SQIVND (reference sequence). The DNA for the CDR3 is TGTGCCAGTAGTCTCCCGGCGGGCCGGGCACAGCCCCAGCATTTT. Its translation is CASSLPAGRAQPQHF.

The rearrangement links TRBV19 to TRBJ2-1; TRBD2 matches 14 bases. The germline V gene encodes CDR1 LNHDA and CDR2 SQIVND (reference sequence). This CDR3 is built from 17 residues. V lost 3 bases, J lost 4 bases, and 5 bases stayed unmatched. The CDR3 here is CASSMWTSGGSYNEQFF. The CDR3, as DNA: TGTGCCAGTAGTATGTGGACTAGCGGGGGGAGTTACAATGAGCAGTTCTTC.